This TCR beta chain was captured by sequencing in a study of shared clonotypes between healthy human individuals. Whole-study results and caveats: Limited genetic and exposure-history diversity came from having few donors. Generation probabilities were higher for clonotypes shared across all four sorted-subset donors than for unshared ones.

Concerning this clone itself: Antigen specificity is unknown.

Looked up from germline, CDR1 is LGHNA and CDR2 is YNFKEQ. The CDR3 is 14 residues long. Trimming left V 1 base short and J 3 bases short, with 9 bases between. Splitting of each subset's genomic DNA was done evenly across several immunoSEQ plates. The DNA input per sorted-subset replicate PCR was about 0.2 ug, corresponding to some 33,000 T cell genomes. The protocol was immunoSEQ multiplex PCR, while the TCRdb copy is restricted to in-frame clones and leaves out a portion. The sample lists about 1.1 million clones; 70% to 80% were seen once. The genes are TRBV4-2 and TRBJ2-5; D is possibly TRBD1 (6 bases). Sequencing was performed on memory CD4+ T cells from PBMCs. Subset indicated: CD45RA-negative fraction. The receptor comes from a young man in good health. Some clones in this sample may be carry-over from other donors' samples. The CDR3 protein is CASSQATGKETQYF. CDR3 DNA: TGTGCCAGCAGCCAAGCAACAGGGAAAGAGACCCAGTACTTC.